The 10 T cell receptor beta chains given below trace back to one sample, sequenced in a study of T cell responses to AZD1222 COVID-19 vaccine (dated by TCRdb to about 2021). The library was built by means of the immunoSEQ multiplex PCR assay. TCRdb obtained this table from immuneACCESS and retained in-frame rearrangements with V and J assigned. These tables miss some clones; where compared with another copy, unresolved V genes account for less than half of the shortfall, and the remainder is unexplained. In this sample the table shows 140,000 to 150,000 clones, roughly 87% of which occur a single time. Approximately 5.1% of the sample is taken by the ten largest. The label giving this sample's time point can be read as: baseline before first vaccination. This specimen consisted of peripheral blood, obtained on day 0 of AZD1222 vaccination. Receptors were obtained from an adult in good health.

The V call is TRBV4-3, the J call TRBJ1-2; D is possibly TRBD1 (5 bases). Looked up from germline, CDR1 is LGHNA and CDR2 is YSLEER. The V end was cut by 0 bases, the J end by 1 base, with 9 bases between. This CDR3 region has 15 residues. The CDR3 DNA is TGCGCCAGCAGCCAAGAATTAGGGGTTAACTATGGCTACACCTTC. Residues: CASSQELGVNYGYTF.

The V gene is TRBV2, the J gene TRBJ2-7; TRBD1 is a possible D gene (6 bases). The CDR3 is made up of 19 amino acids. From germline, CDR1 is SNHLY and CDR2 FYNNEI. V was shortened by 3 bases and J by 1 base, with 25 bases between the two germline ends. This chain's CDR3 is CASSDFAPYRQDVSYEQYF. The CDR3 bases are TGTGCCAGCAGTGATTTCGCACCGTACCGACAGGACGTATCCTACGAGCAGTACTTC.

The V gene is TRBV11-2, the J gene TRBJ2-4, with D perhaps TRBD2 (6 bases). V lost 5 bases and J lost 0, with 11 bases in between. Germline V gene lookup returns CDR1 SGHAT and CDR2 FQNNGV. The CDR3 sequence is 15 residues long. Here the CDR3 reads CASSPVGGAKNIQYF. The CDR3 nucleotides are TGTGCCAGCAGCCCTGTGGGAGGAGCCAAAAACATTCAGTACTTC.

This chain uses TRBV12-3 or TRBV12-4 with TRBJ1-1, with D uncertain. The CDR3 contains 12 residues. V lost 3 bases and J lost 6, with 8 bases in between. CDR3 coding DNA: TGTGCCAGCAGTTTGGGCGGACCTGAAGCTTTCTTT. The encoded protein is CASSLGGPEAFF.

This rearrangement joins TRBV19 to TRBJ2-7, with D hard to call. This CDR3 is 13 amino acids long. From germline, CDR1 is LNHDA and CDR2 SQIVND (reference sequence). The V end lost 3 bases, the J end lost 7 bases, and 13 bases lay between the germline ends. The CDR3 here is CASSIYPSQEQYF. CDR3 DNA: TGTGCCAGTAGTATCTACCCGAGCCAAGAGCAGTACTTC. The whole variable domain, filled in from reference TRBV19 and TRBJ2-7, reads DGGITQSPKYLFRKEGQNVTLSCEQNLNHDAMYWYRQDPGQGLRLIYYSQIVNDFQKGDIAEGYSVSREKKESFPLTVTSAQKNPTAFYLCASSIYPSQEQYFGPGTRLTVT.

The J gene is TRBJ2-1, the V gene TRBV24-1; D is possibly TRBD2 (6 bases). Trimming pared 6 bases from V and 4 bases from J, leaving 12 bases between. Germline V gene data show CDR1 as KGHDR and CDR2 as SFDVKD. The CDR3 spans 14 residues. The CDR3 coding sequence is TGTGCCACCAGTAGCGGGCGGGGATACAATGAGCAGTTCTTC. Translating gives CATSSGRGYNEQFF.

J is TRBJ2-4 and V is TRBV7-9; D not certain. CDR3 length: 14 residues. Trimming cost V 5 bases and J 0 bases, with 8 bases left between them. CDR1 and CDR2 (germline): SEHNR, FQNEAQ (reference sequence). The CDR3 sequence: CASSDLLAKNIQYF. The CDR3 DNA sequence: TGTGCCAGCAGCGACCTTTTAGCCAAAAACATTCAGTACTTC.

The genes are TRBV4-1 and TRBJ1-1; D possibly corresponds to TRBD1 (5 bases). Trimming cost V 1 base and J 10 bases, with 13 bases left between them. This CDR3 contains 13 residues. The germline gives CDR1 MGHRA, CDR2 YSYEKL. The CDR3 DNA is TGCGCCAGCAGCCAAGTCCTGGGACTGAGAGCTTTCTTT. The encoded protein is CASSQVLGLRAFF.

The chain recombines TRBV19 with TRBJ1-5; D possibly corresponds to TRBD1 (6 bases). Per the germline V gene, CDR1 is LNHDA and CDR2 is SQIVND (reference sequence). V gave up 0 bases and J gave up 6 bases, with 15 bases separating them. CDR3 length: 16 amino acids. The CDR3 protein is CASSIEGGRRGQPQHF. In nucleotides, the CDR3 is TGTGCCAGTAGTATAGAAGGGGGGCGCCGAGGTCAGCCCCAGCATTTT.

CDR3 sequence (DNA): TGTGCCACCAGTGCTAACGGACAGGGTGCCTCTGGAAACACCATATATTTT. Amino acids: CATSANGQGASGNTIYF. The rearrangement uses TRBV24-1 and TRBJ1-3, with 8 nucleotides matching TRBD1. The germline CDR1 and CDR2 sequences are KGHDR and SFDVKD. The V segment lost 5 bases and the J segment 0 bases; nucleotides outside the gene matches: 8. The CDR3 extends over 17 amino acids.